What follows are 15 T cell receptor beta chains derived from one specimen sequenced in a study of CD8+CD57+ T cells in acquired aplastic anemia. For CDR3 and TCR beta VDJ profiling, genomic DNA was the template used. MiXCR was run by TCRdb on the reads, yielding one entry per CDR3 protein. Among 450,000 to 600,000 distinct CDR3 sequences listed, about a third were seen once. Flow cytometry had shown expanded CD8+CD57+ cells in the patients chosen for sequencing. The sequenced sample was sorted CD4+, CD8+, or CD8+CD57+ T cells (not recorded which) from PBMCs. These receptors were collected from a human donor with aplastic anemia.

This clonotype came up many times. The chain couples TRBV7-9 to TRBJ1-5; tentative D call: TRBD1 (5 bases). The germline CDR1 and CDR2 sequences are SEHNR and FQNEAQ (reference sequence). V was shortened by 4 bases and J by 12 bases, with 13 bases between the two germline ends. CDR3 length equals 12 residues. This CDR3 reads CASSSADMVQHF. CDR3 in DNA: TGTGCCAGCAGCTCTGCGGACATGGTCCAGCATTTT. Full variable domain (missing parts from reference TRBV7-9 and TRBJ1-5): DTGVSQNPRHKITKRGQNVTFRCDPISEHNRLYWYRQTLGQGPEFLTYFQNEAQLEKSRLLSDRFSAERPKGSFSTLEIQRTEQGDSAMYLCASSSADMVQHFGDGTRLSIL.

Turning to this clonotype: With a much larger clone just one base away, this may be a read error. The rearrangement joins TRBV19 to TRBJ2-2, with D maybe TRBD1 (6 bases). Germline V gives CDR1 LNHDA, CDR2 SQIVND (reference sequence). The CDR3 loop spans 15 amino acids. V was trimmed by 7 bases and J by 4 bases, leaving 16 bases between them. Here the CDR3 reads CASTTGTESTGELFF. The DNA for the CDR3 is TGTGCCAGTACTACAGGGACCGAGAGCACCGGGGAGCTGTTTTTT. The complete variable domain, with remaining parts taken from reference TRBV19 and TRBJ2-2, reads DGGITQSPKYLFRKEGQNVTLSCEQNLNHDAMYWYRQDPGQGLRLIYYSQIVNDFQKGDIAEGYSVSREKKESFPLTVTSAQKNPTAFYLCASTTGTESTGELFFGEGSRLTVL.

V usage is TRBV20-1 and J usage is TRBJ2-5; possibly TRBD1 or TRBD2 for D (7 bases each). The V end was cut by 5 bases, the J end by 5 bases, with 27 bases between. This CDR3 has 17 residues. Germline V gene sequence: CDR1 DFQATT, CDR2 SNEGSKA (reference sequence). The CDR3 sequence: CSARGTVQGGGTETQYF. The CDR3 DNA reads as TGCAGTGCTCGAGGCACAGTCCAGGGAGGGGGCACGGAGACCCAGTACTTC.

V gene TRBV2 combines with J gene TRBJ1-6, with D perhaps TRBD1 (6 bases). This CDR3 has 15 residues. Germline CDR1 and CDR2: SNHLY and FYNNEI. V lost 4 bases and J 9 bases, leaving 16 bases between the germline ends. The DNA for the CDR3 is TGTGCCAGCAGTGCAGGAAGGGGGGGCGGTTCACCCCTCCACTTT. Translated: CASSAGRGGGSPLHF.

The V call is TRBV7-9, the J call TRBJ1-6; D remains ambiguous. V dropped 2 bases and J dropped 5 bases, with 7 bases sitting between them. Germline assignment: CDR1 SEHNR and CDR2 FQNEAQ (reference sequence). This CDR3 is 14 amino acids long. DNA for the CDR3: TGTGCCAGCAGCTTAACAATTGATAATTCACCCCTCCACTTT. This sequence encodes CASSLTIDNSPLHF. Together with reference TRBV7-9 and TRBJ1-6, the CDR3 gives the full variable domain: DTGVSQNPRHKITKRGQNVTFRCDPISEHNRLYWYRQTLGQGPEFLTYFQNEAQLEKSRLLSDRFSAERPKGSFSTLEIQRTEQGDSAMYLCASSLTIDNSPLHFGNGTRLTVT.

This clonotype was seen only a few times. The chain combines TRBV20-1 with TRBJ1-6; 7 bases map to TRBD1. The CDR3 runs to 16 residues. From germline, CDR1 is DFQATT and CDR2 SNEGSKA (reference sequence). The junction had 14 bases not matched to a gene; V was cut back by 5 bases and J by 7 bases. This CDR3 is CSAPSRGGERNSPLHF. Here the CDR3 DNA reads TGCAGTGCTCCCTCCAGGGGGGGGGAGAGAAATTCACCCCTCCACTTT.

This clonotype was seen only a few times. Here the CDR3 DNA reads TGTGCCAGCAGTGAAGGACCAGGGTACGGGGCCAACGTCCTGACTTTC. Translation: CASSEGPGYGANVLTF. The rearrangement uses TRBV6-1 and TRBJ2-6; TRBD1 is a possible D gene (5 bases). V lost 1 base and J lost 4, with 11 bases in between. The CDR3 covers 16 residues. The germline CDR1 and CDR2 sequences are MNHNS and SASEGT.

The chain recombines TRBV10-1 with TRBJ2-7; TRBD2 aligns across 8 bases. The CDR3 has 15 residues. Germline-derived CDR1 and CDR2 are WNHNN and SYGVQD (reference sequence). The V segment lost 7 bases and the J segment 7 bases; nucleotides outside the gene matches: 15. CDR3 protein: CASILAGTQGGEQYF. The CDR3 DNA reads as TGCGCCAGCATCCTAGCGGGTACCCAAGGTGGGGAGCAGTACTTC.

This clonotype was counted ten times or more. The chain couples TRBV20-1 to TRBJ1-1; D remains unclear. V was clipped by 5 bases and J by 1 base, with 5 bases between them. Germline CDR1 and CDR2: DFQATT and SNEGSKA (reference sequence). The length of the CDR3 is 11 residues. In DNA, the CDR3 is TGCAGTGCTGAAAGGAACACTGAAGCTTTCTTT. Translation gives CSAERNTEAFF.

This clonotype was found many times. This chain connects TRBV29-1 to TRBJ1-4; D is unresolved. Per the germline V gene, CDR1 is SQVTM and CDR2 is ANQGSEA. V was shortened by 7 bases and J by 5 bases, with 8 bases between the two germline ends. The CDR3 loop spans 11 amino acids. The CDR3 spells CSARLNEKLFF. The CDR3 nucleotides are TGCAGCGCCCGATTAAATGAAAAACTGTTTTTT.

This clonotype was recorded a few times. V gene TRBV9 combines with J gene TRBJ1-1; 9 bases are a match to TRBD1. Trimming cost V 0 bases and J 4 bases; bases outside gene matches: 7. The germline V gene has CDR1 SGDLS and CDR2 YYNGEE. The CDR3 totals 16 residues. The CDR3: CASSVAGQGSSTEAFF. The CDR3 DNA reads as TGTGCCAGCAGCGTAGCGGGACAGGGTTCGTCCACTGAAGCTTTCTTT.

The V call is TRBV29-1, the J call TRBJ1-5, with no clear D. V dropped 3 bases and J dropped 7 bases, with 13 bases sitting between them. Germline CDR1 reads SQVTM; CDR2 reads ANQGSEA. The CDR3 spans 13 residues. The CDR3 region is CSVDLGSGQPQHF. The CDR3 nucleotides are TGCAGCGTTGATTTGGGGTCAGGACAGCCCCAGCATTTT. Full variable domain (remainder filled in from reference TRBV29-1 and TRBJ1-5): SAVISQKPSRDICQRGTSLTIQCQVDSQVTMMFWYRQQPGQSLTLIATANQGSEATYESGFVIDKFPISRPNLTFSTLTVSNMSPEDSSIYLCSVDLGSGQPQHFGDGTRLSIL.

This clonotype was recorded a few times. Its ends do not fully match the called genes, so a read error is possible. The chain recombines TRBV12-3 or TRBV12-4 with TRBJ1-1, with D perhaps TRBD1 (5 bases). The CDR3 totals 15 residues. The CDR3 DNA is TGTGCCAGCAGCTTAGGGACCGGGGACTCGGCCGAAGCTTTCTTT. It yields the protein CASSLGTGDSAEAFF.

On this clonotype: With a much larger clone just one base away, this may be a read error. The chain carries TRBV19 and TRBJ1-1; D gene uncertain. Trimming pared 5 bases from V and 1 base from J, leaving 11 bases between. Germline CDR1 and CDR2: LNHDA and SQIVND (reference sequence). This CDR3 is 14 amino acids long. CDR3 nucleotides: TGTGCCAGTAGTCTCGACCCGAAGAACACTGAAGCTTTCTTT. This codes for CASSLDPKNTEAFF. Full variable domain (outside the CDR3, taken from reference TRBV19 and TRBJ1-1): DGGITQSPKYLFRKEGQNVTLSCEQNLNHDAMYWYRQDPGQGLRLIYYSQIVNDFQKGDIAEGYSVSREKKESFPLTVTSAQKNPTAFYLCASSLDPKNTEAFFGQGTRLTVV.

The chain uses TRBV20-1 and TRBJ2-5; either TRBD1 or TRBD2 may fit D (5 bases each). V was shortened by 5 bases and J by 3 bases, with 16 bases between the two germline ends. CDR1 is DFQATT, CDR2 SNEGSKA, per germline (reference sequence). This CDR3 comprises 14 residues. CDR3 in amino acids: CSASRSVGEETQYF. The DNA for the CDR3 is TGCAGTGCTTCCCGGTCTGTGGGGGAAGAGACCCAGTACTTC.